One sample yielded the 3 T cell receptor beta chains listed below, sequenced in a study of cytomegalovirus exposure and HLA in healthy donors. With 60 Vbeta and 13 Jbeta primers, the PCR was carried out. TCRdb keeps only in-frame clones here, not all; method: immunoSEQ multiplex PCR. The sample includes some 110,000 clones, roughly four fifths of them seen just once. Sample: PBMCs. The source of these receptors is a man aged 45-65 years in good health and CMV-seronegative.

V gene TRBV7-6 combines with J gene TRBJ1-1; 8 bases line up with TRBD1. In germline, CDR1 is SGHVS, CDR2 FNYEAQ. This CDR3 spans 14 amino acids. V gave up 7 bases and J gave up 3 bases; unmatched junction bases: 7. The CDR3 sequence is CASTRTGKDTEAFF. The CDR3 region has the DNA TGTGCCAGCACCAGGACAGGGAAAGACACTGAAGCTTTCTTT. The full variable domain, its missing parts supplied by reference TRBV7-6 and TRBJ1-1, is GAGVSQSPRYKVTKRGQDVALRCDPISGHVSLYWYRQALGQGPEFLTYFNYEAQQDKSGLPNDRFSAERPEGSISTLTIQRTEQRDSAMYRCASTRTGKDTEAFFGQGTRLTVV.

This sequence joins TRBV20-1 and TRBJ2-7; weak D call: TRBD2 (5 bases). The CDR3 spans 11 residues. CDR1 is DFQATT and CDR2 is SNEGSKA in the germline V gene (reference sequence). The germline V and J ends were trimmed by 3 bases and 3 bases, with 6 bases remaining between them. The CDR3 DNA sequence: TGCAGTGCTAGGAGGGACTACGAGCAGTACGTC. The encoded protein is CSARRDYEQYV.

Here the CDR3 reads CASSLMTGGGTEAFF. In nucleotides, the CDR3 is TGTGCCAGCAGCTTAATGACAGGGGGTGGGACTGAAGCTTTCTTT. This chain connects TRBV7-3 to TRBJ1-1; 9 nucleotides align to TRBD1. The CDR3 runs 15 residues. Germline V gene data show CDR1 as SGHTA and CDR2 as FQGTGA. The V segment lost 1 base and the J segment 5 bases; nucleotides outside the gene matches: 5.